The rows below give T cell receptor beta chains drawn from one sample of a study of blood T cell repertoires in COVID-19. The protocol was immunoSEQ multiplex PCR, while the TCRdb copy is restricted to in-frame clones and leaves out a portion. The table has 140,000 to 150,000 clones, 65% to 80% seen once; the top ten hold 15% to 20%. The sample was peripheral blood. These receptors were obtained from a man in his forties or fifties with acute or convalescent COVID-19. CDR3s include the opening cysteine and the closing phenylalanine or tryptophan. A D gene is named only where the DNA matches it firmly. Not every row has a clone size; where given, it reads once, few, many or a size class.

d_call: TRBD2; j_call: TRBJ2-1; cdr3_length: 15; clone_size: once; v_call: TRBV19; cdr3_aa: CASSEGAGGLGEQFF; cdr3_nt: TGTGCCAGTAGCGAGGGAGCGGGGGGTCTCGGTGAGCAGTTCTTC
d_call: TRBD1; j_call: TRBJ1-5; cdr3_length: 15; clone_size: few; v_call: TRBV7-9; cdr3_aa: CASSSTTGPYQPQHF; cdr3_nt: TGTGCCAGCAGCTCCACGACAGGGCCCTATCAGCCCCAGCATTTT
d_call: -; j_call: TRBJ2-1; cdr3_length: 14; clone_size: -; v_call: TRBV3-1/TRBV3-2; cdr3_aa: CASSPSPGEDEQFF; cdr3_nt: TGTGCCAGCAGTCCTTCCCCGGGGGAGGATGAGCAGTTCTTC
d_call: TRBD1; j_call: TRBJ2-5; cdr3_length: 14; clone_size: -; v_call: TRBV2; cdr3_aa: CASRKTGVWETQYF; cdr3_nt: TGTGCCAGCCGTAAAACAGGGGTCTGGGAGACCCAGTACTTC
d_call: -; j_call: TRBJ1-1; cdr3_length: 16; clone_size: -; v_call: TRBV21-1; cdr3_aa: CASSKLGQGWGTEAFF; cdr3_nt: TGTGCCAGCAGCAAATTGGGACAGGGATGGGGAACTGAAGCTTTCTTT
d_call: -; j_call: TRBJ1-2; cdr3_length: 14; clone_size: once; v_call: TRBV11-2; cdr3_aa: CASSLGPGNYGYTF; cdr3_nt: TGTGCCAGCAGCTTAGGGCCGGGAAACTATGGCTACACCTTC
d_call: -; j_call: TRBJ1-1; cdr3_length: 14; clone_size: few; v_call: TRBV11-3; cdr3_aa: CASSLQGGNTEAFF; cdr3_nt: TGTGCCAGCAGCTTACAGGGTGGGAACACTGAAGCTTTCTTT
d_call: -; j_call: TRBJ1-1; cdr3_length: 13; clone_size: -; v_call: TRBV5-6; cdr3_aa: CASSLDGVREAFF; cdr3_nt: TGTGCCAGCAGCTTGGACGGGGTCCGGGAAGCTTTCTTT
d_call: TRBD2; j_call: TRBJ2-3; cdr3_length: 19; clone_size: -; v_call: TRBV3-1/TRBV3-2; cdr3_aa: CASSQLRGTSGTSTDTQYF; cdr3_nt: TGTGCCAGCAGCCAACTCCGTGGGACTAGCGGAACTAGCACAGATACGCAGTATTTT
d_call: TRBD1; j_call: TRBJ1-5; cdr3_length: 17; clone_size: -; v_call: TRBV28; cdr3_aa: CASSAPRWTGELQPQHF; cdr3_nt: TGTGCCAGCAGTGCACCCCGTTGGACAGGGGAACTCCAGCCCCAGCATTTT
d_call: TRBD2; j_call: TRBJ2-2; cdr3_length: 16; clone_size: -; v_call: TRBV9; cdr3_aa: CATSQLSGGGTGELFF; cdr3_nt: TGTGCCACCAGCCAACTTAGCGGGGGGGGCACCGGGGAGCTGTTTTTT
d_call: -; j_call: TRBJ1-5; cdr3_length: 13; clone_size: -; v_call: TRBV2; cdr3_aa: CASSNSINQPQHF; cdr3_nt: TGTGCCAGCAGTAACAGTATCAATCAGCCCCAGCATTTT
d_call: -; j_call: TRBJ1-5; cdr3_length: 17; clone_size: -; v_call: TRBV3-1/TRBV3-2; cdr3_aa: CASSQGDTPTGNQPQHF; cdr3_nt: TGTGCCAGCAGCCAAGGGGACACTCCGACGGGCAATCAGCCCCAGCATTTT
d_call: -; j_call: TRBJ1-5; cdr3_length: 13; clone_size: -; v_call: TRBV30; cdr3_aa: CAWSVGGNQPQHF; cdr3_nt: TGTGCCTGGAGTGTGGGGGGGAATCAGCCCCAGCATTTT
d_call: TRBD2; j_call: TRBJ2-3; cdr3_length: 15; clone_size: -; v_call: TRBV14; cdr3_aa: CASSQVAGGADTQYF; cdr3_nt: TGTGCCAGCAGCCAAGTGGCGGGGGGAGCAGATACGCAGTATTTT
d_call: TRBD2; j_call: TRBJ2-1; cdr3_length: 17; clone_size: once; v_call: TRBV9; cdr3_aa: CASSALIAGGRDNEQFF; cdr3_nt: TGTGCCAGCAGCGCCTTGATAGCGGGGGGGAGAGACAATGAGCAGTTCTTC
d_call: -; j_call: TRBJ1-5; cdr3_length: 15; clone_size: -; v_call: TRBV18; cdr3_aa: CASSPEGRPNQPQHF; cdr3_nt: TGTGCCAGCTCACCGGAGGGACGGCCGAATCAGCCCCAGCATTTT
d_call: -; j_call: TRBJ1-4; cdr3_length: 15; clone_size: many; v_call: TRBV6-5; cdr3_aa: CASSSIGGEGEKLFF; cdr3_nt: TGTGCCAGCAGTTCGATCGGAGGGGAGGGGGAAAAACTGTTTTTT
d_call: TRBD2; j_call: TRBJ2-3; cdr3_length: 15; clone_size: -; v_call: TRBV2; cdr3_aa: CASSLLAGGRDTQYF; cdr3_nt: TGTGCCAGCAGCTTACTAGCGGGGGGCAGGGATACGCAGTATTTT
d_call: -; j_call: TRBJ2-5; cdr3_length: 15; clone_size: once; v_call: TRBV7-6; cdr3_aa: CASSLAVASRETQYF; cdr3_nt: TGTGCCAGCAGCTTAGCGGTAGCCAGCCGAGAGACCCAGTACTTC
d_call: TRBD2; j_call: TRBJ2-5; cdr3_length: 15; clone_size: few; v_call: TRBV11-2; cdr3_aa: CASSLRTSGGETQYF; cdr3_nt: TGTGCCAGCAGCTTGAGGACTAGCGGTGGAGAGACCCAGTACTTC
d_call: TRBD2; j_call: TRBJ2-1; cdr3_length: 20; clone_size: few; v_call: TRBV5-5; cdr3_aa: CASSLYGLAGGQSSYNEQFF; cdr3_nt: TGTGCCAGCAGCTTGTATGGGCTAGCGGGGGGCCAAAGCTCCTACAATGAGCAGTTCTTC
d_call: -; j_call: TRBJ1-1; cdr3_length: 14; clone_size: -; v_call: TRBV5-1; cdr3_aa: CASSYQTANTEAFF; cdr3_nt: TGCGCCAGCAGCTACCAGACAGCCAACACTGAAGCTTTCTTT
d_call: -; j_call: TRBJ2-2; cdr3_length: 14; clone_size: -; v_call: TRBV10-3; cdr3_aa: CAISETGNTGELFF; cdr3_nt: TGTGCCATCAGTGAGACAGGGAACACCGGGGAGCTGTTTTTT
d_call: -; j_call: TRBJ2-7; cdr3_length: 12; clone_size: -; v_call: TRBV10-3; cdr3_aa: CAISPTLYEQYF; cdr3_nt: TGTGCCATCAGTCCCACATTATACGAGCAGTACTTC
d_call: -; j_call: TRBJ1-5; cdr3_length: 14; clone_size: -; v_call: TRBV27; cdr3_aa: CASSLSRGYQPQHF; cdr3_nt: TGTGCCAGCAGTTTATCGAGAGGATATCAGCCCCAGCATTTT
d_call: TRBD2; j_call: TRBJ2-1; cdr3_length: 17; clone_size: -; v_call: TRBV7-8; cdr3_aa: CASSPKRTSGRLNEQFF; cdr3_nt: TGTGCCAGCAGCCCAAAGAGGACTAGCGGCAGACTCAATGAGCAGTTCTTC
d_call: -; j_call: TRBJ1-1; cdr3_length: 13; clone_size: -; v_call: TRBV12-5; cdr3_aa: CASGIREGTEAFF; cdr3_nt: TGTGCTAGTGGTATCCGAGAGGGCACTGAAGCTTTCTTT
d_call: -; j_call: TRBJ1-1; cdr3_length: 14; clone_size: -; v_call: TRBV7-5; cdr3_aa: CVRSLLEGLPEAFF; cdr3_nt: TGTGTCAGAAGCTTATTGGAGGGACTTCCTGAAGCTTTCTTT
d_call: TRBD1; j_call: TRBJ1-1; cdr3_length: 14; clone_size: -; v_call: TRBV29-1; cdr3_aa: CSVERDRMNTEAFF; cdr3_nt: TGCAGCGTGGAGAGGGACAGGATGAACACTGAAGCTTTCTTT
d_call: -; j_call: TRBJ2-5; cdr3_length: 13; clone_size: once; v_call: TRBV3-1/TRBV3-2; cdr3_aa: CASSQAGLETQYF; cdr3_nt: TGTGCCAGCAGCCAAGCAGGGTTGGAGACCCAGTACTTC
d_call: -; j_call: TRBJ1-3; cdr3_length: 15; clone_size: -; v_call: TRBV6-5; cdr3_aa: CASSRGLSSGNTIYF; cdr3_nt: TGTGCCAGCAGCCGCGGCCTAAGCTCTGGAAACACCATATATTTT
d_call: TRBD2; j_call: TRBJ2-3; cdr3_length: 18; clone_size: -; v_call: TRBV5-8; cdr3_aa: CASSLAASGGNFGDTQYF; cdr3_nt: TGTGCCAGCAGCTTGGCAGCTAGCGGGGGGAACTTCGGAGATACGCAGTATTTT
d_call: -; j_call: TRBJ2-7; cdr3_length: 11; clone_size: few; v_call: TRBV30; cdr3_aa: CAWSTSGSQYF; cdr3_nt: TGTGCCTGGAGCACATCAGGGTCTCAGTACTTC
d_call: -; j_call: TRBJ2-2; cdr3_length: 15; clone_size: -; v_call: TRBV7-9; cdr3_aa: CASSLRQRNTGELFF; cdr3_nt: TGTGCCAGCAGCTTACGACAGAGGAACACCGGGGAGCTGTTTTTT
d_call: TRBD2; j_call: TRBJ2-5; cdr3_length: 14; clone_size: -; v_call: TRBV6-5; cdr3_aa: CASGAGGPQETQYF; cdr3_nt: TGTGCCAGTGGAGCGGGGGGTCCCCAAGAGACCCAGTACTTC
d_call: -; j_call: TRBJ1-3; cdr3_length: 15; clone_size: many; v_call: TRBV28; cdr3_aa: CASIPGGAPGNTIYF; cdr3_nt: TGTGCCAGCATCCCGGGGGGGGCGCCAGGAAACACCATATATTTT
d_call: -; j_call: TRBJ2-3; cdr3_length: 15; clone_size: -; v_call: TRBV27; cdr3_aa: CASSFQGLRADTQYF; cdr3_nt: TGTGCCAGCAGTTTCCAGGGGTTAAGGGCAGATACGCAGTATTTT
d_call: TRBD1; j_call: TRBJ1-1; cdr3_length: 16; clone_size: -; v_call: TRBV6-1; cdr3_aa: CASSEQTGTMNTEAFF; cdr3_nt: TGTGCCAGCAGTGAACAGACAGGGACAATGAACACTGAAGCTTTCTTT
d_call: -; j_call: TRBJ1-2; cdr3_length: 15; clone_size: -; v_call: TRBV3-1/TRBV3-2; cdr3_aa: CASSPQGRIVYGYTF; cdr3_nt: TGTGCCAGCAGCCCTCAGGGGCGGATCGTGTATGGCTACACCTTC
d_call: TRBD2; j_call: TRBJ2-5; cdr3_length: 15; clone_size: -; v_call: TRBV5-4; cdr3_aa: CASSSGTSSRETQYF; cdr3_nt: TGTGCCAGCAGTTCCGGGACTAGCTCGCGAGAGACCCAGTACTTC
d_call: TRBD1; j_call: TRBJ2-5; cdr3_length: 15; clone_size: once; v_call: TRBV30; cdr3_aa: CAWSVGDRNQETQYF; cdr3_nt: TGTGCCTGGAGTGTTGGGGACAGAAATCAAGAGACCCAGTACTTC
d_call: -; j_call: TRBJ1-6; cdr3_length: 15; clone_size: -; v_call: TRBV21-1; cdr3_aa: CASSPGPRRNSPLHF; cdr3_nt: TGTGCCAGCAGCCCCGGGCCCCGGAGGAATTCACCCCTCCACTTT
d_call: TRBD1; j_call: TRBJ1-2; cdr3_length: 12; clone_size: -; v_call: TRBV12-3/TRBV12-4; cdr3_aa: CASRRTGFGYTF; cdr3_nt: TGTGCCAGCAGAAGGACAGGGTTTGGCTACACCTTC
d_call: TRBD1; j_call: TRBJ2-1; cdr3_length: 13; clone_size: -; v_call: TRBV27; cdr3_aa: CASSRTGGGEQFF; cdr3_nt: TGTGCCAGCAGTCGCACAGGGGGCGGTGAGCAGTTCTTC
d_call: TRBD2; j_call: TRBJ2-1; cdr3_length: 13; clone_size: -; v_call: TRBV9; cdr3_aa: CASTFGGNNEQFF; cdr3_nt: TGTGCCAGCACCTTCGGGGGGAACAATGAGCAGTTCTTC
d_call: TRBD1; j_call: TRBJ2-5; cdr3_length: 14; clone_size: -; v_call: TRBV25-1; cdr3_aa: CASRDRLIQETQYF; cdr3_nt: TGTGCCAGCAGGGACAGGCTAATTCAAGAGACCCAGTACTTC